The 8 T cell receptor beta chains presented below share a single source sample, sequenced in a study of T cells in localized non-small cell lung cancer (TCRdb year 2020). Receptors were amplified or captured by the immunoSEQ multiplex PCR assay. TCRdb's version of the immuneACCESS table is confined to in-frame rearrangements and falls short of the full clone set. An unresolved V gene accounts for under half of the shortfall where checked; the remainder is of unknown origin. Within this sample are roughly 89,000 clones, with under 95% of them counted one time only. The ten largest clones represent about 4% of the sample. The sample here was PBMCs, taken before any cancer treatment. The origin of the receptors is a woman between 40 and 69 years old with stage II squamous cell lung carcinoma.

V gene TRBV6-1 combines with J gene TRBJ1-2; no clear D. The V and J ends lost 1 base and 6 bases respectively, with 6 bases between them. The CDR3 runs to 12 residues. The germline V gene encodes CDR1 MNHNS and CDR2 SASEGT. This CDR3 is CASSEGGNGYTF. In nucleotides, the CDR3 is TGTGCCAGCAGTGAAGGGGGTAATGGCTACACCTTC.

The gene calls are TRBV18 and TRBJ1-3; D is ambiguous. From germline, CDR1 is KGHSH and CDR2 LQKENI. Trimming shortened V by 5 bases and J by 0 bases, and 8 bases separated the two germline ends. CDR3 length: 14 residues. CDR3 nucleotides: TGTGCCAGCTCATTCGGGAACTCTGGAAACACCATATATTTT. It specifies CASSFGNSGNTIYF.

J is TRBJ2-1 and V is TRBV6-6, with D possibly TRBD2 on 6 matching bases. The CDR3 is made up of 16 amino acids. With 2 bases removed from V and 4 bases from J, the gap between germline ends came to 15 bases. Germline loops: CDR1 MNHNY, CDR2 SVGAGI (reference sequence). The CDR3 protein is CASSYPRGGVYNEQFF. In nucleotides, the CDR3 is TGTGCCAGCAGTTACCCCCGGGGCGGGGTTTACAATGAGCAGTTCTTC.

For this clone: This sample includes further DNA sequences coding for the same CDR3. The V call is TRBV6-5, the J call TRBJ2-5; either TRBD1 or TRBD2 may fit D (6 bases each). CDR3 size: 15 residues. From germline, CDR1 is MNHEY and CDR2 SVGAGI. V gave up 10 bases and J gave up 0 bases, with 18 bases separating them. CDR3 amino acids: CATKGGQAHQETQYF. In nucleotides, the CDR3 is TGTGCCACCAAAGGGGGGCAAGCCCACCAAGAGACCCAGTACTTC.

This clone came up a few times. The chain couples TRBV7-2 to TRBJ2-7; the match to TRBD1 covers 11 bases. Trimming removed 0 bases from V and 4 bases from J; junction bases left unmatched: 5. This CDR3 has 16 amino acids. Germline V gives CDR1 SGHTA, CDR2 FQGNSA. The CDR3 protein is CASSLAWDRGSYEQYF. CDR3 nucleotides: TGTGCCAGCAGCTTAGCTTGGGACAGGGGGTCTTACGAGCAGTACTTC.

The chain uses TRBV5-1 and TRBJ2-2; D is perhaps TRBD1 or TRBD2 (6 bases each). The CDR3 runs to 15 residues. Germline-derived CDR1 and CDR2 are SGHRS and YFSETQ. The V gene lost 0 bases and the J gene lost 4 bases, with 10 bases spanning the gap. CDR3 nucleotide sequence: TGCGCCAGCAGCTTGGCGGGGGCCGCCACCGGGGAGCTGTTTTTT. This codes for CASSLAGAATGELFF. The variable domain in full, with the rest retrieved from reference TRBV5-1 and TRBJ2-2, is KAGVTQTPRYLIKTRGQQVTLSCSPISGHRSVSWYQQTPGQGLQFLFEYFSETQRNKGNFPGRFSGRQFSNSRSEMNVSTLELGDSALYLCASSLAGAATGELFFGEGSRLTVL.

This clone was seen more than once but under ten times. The chain is built from TRBV5-4 and TRBJ1-2; D perhaps matches TRBD1 (5 bases). Germline V lookup: CDR1 SGHNT, CDR2 YYREEE (reference sequence). The germline V and J ends were trimmed by 4 bases and 1 base, with 17 bases remaining between them. The CDR3 length is 16 residues. The CDR3 DNA is TGTGCCAGCAGCAAGGACACCGGATTGGGTAACTATGGCTACACCTTC. Translation: CASSKDTGLGNYGYTF.

V usage is TRBV7-9 and J usage is TRBJ2-6, with no clear D. The V gene lost 1 base and the J gene lost 0 bases, with 7 bases spanning the gap. Germline V gives CDR1 SEHNR, CDR2 FQNEAQ (reference sequence). The CDR3 has 16 amino acids. The chain's CDR3 is CASSLGWSSGANVLTF. For the CDR3, the DNA is TGTGCCAGCAGCTTAGGGTGGAGCTCTGGGGCCAACGTCCTGACTTTC.